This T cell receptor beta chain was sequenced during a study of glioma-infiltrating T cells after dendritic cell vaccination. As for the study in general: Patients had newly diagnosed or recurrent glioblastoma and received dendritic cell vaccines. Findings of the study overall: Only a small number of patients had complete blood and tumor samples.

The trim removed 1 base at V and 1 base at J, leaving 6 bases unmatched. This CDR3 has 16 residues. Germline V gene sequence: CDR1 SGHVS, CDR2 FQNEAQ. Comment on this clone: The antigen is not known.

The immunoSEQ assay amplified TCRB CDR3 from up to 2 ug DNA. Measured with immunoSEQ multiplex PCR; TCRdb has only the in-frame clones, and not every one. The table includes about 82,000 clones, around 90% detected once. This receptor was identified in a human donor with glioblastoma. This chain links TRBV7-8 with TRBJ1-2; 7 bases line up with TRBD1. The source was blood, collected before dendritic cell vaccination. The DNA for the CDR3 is TGTGCCAGCAGCTTAGAGACAGGGCTAAATAACTATGGCTACACCTTC. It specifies CASSLETGLNNYGYTF.